This paragraph covers one TCR beta chain sequence. Profiled with immunoSEQ multiplex PCR; TCRdb holds only in-frame clones, not every one. This repertoire shows hundreds of thousands of clones, roughly 97% found once; its top ten account for 0.045% to 0.07%. The healthy adult donors were HIV-negative and reported no recent acute infections or vaccinations. This sample is part of a study of shared clonotypes between healthy human individuals. Looking at the study overall: The plates for each donor numbered three CD4 naive, three CD4 memory, two CD8 naive and one CD8 memory.

The germline V gene encodes CDR1 SNHLY and CDR2 FYNNEI. The V end lost 9 bases, the J end lost 2 bases, and 5 bases lay between the germline ends. CDR3 length equals 10 residues. The receptor's source is a woman in her thirties in good health. V gene TRBV2 combines with J gene TRBJ2-7, with D unresolved. The sequencing input was naive CD4+ T cells sorted from blood. The subset here: CD45RA+ positively selected. In nucleotides, the CDR3 is TGTGCCAGGAAGCCCTACGAGCAGTACTTC. Translation: CARKPYEQYF.